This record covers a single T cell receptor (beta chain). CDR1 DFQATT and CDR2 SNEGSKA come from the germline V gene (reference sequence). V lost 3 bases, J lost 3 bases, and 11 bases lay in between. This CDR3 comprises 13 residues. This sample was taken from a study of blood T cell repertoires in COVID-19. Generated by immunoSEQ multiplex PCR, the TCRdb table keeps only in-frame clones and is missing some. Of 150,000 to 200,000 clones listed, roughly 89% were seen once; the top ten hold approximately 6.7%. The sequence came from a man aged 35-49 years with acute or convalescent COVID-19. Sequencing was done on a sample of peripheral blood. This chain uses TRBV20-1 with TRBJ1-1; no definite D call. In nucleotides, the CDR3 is TGCAGTGCTAGTAGGAAGGCGGACACTGAAGCTTTCTTT. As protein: CSASRKADTEAFF.